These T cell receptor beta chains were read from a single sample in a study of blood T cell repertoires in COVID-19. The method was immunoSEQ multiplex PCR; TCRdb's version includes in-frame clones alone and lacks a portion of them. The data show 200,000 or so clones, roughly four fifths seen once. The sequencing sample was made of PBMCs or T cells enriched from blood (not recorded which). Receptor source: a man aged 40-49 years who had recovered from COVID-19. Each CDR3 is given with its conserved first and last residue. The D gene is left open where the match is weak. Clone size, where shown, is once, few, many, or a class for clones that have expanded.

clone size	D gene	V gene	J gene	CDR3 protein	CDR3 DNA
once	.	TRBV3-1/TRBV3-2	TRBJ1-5	CASSQGWQGGQPQHF	TGTGCCAGCAGCCAAGGATGGCAGGGTGGACAGCCCCAGCATTTT
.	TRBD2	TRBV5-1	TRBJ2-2	CASRQAGVNTGELFF	TGCGCCAGCCGGCAGGCGGGGGTGAACACCGGGGAGCTGTTTTTT
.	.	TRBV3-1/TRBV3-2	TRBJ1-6	CASSQGRGGVGRSPLHF	TGTGCCAGCAGCCAGGGCCGAGGGGGTGTAGGTAGGTCGCCCCTCCACTTT
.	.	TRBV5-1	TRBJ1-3	CASSPRTTGNTIYF	TGCGCCAGCAGCCCCAGGACAACTGGAAACACCATATATTTT
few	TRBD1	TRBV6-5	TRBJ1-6	CASRATTGRGSPLHF	TGTGCCAGCAGGGCGACGACAGGGCGGGGTTCACCCCTCCACTTT
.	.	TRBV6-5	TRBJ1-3	CATNRDKLSGNTIYF	TGTGCCACCAACCGGGACAAGCTATCTGGAAACACCATATATTTT
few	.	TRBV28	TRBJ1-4	CASSLYNGGAGEKLFF	TGTGCCAGCAGTCTCTACAATGGGGGGGCGGGTGAAAAACTGTTTTTT
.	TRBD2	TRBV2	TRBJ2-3	CASIERGALDRDTQYF	TGTGCCAGCATAGAGCGGGGGGCCTTAGATCGAGATACGCAGTATTTT
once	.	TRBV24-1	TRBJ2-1	CATSDGDFSSSSYNEQFF	TGTGCCACCAGTGATGGGGACTTTTCCTCAAGCTCCTACAATGAGCAGTTCTTC
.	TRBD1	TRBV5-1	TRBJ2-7	CASSSTGQGDYEQYF	TGCGCCAGCAGCTCCACGGGACAGGGAGACTACGAGCAGTACTTC
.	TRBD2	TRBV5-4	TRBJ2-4	CASGPGLETKNIQYF	TGTGCCAGTGGACCGGGACTAGAAACTAAAAACATTCAGTACTTC
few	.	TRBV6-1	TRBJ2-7	CASSGNLRTGWLAREQYF	TGTGCCAGCAGTGGAAACCTGAGAACAGGGTGGTTGGCTAGGGAGCAGTACTTC
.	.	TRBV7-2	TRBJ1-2	CASSLSAGGYTF	TGTGCCAGCAGCTTAAGTGCGGGTGGCTACACCTTC
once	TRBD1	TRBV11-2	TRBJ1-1	CASSSPGTGVAFF	TGTGCCAGCAGCTCACCCGGGACAGGGGTAGCTTTCTTT
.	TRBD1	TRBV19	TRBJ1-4	CASTRDRRNEKLFF	TGTGCCAGTACCCGGGACAGACGTAATGAAAAACTGTTTTTT
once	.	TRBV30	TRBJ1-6	CASEPPGGRYNSPLHF	TGTGCCTCGGAACCGCCGGGGGGCCGATATAATTCACCCCTCCACTTT
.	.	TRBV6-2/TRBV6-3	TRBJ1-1	CASSYGDRPEAFF	TGTGCCAGCAGTTACGGCGACAGGCCTGAAGCTTTCTTT
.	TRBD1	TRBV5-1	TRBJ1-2	CASSSRTGNYTF	TGCGCCAGCAGCTCCCGGACAGGAAACTACACCTTC
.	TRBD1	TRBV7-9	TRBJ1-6	CASSLGTGGSPLHF	TGTGCCAGCAGCTTAGGGACAGGTGGTTCACCCCTCCACTTT
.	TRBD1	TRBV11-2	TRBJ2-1	CASSSVDRGGPYNEQFF	TGTGCCAGCAGCTCAGTTGACAGGGGAGGACCCTACAATGAGCAGTTCTTC
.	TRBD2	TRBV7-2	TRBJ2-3	CASSPWTRGRHTDTQYF	TGTGCCAGCAGTCCTTGGACCCGCGGGAGACACACAGATACGCAGTATTTT
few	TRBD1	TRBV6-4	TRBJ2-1	CASSFGTGTYNEQFF	TGTGCCAGCAGCTTCGGGACAGGGACCTACAATGAGCAGTTCTTC
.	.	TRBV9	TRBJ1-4	CASSVGTTNEKLFF	TGTGCCAGCAGCGTAGGTACAACTAATGAAAAACTGTTTTTT
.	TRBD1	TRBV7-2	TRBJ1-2	CASSLTPGGFNYGYTF	TGTGCCAGCAGCTTAACACCAGGGGGCTTCAACTATGGCTACACCTTC
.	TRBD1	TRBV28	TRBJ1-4	CASRGQFLEKLFF	TGTGCCAGCAGGGGACAGTTTCTCGAAAAACTGTTTTTT
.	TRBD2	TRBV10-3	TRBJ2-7	CASQLAGSSSYEQYF	TGTGCCAGCCAACTAGCGGGTTCTAGCTCCTACGAGCAGTACTTC
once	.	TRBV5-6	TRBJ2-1	CASSDTGVDNEQFF	TGTGCCAGCAGCGATACCGGAGTAGACAATGAGCAGTTCTTC
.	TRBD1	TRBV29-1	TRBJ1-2	CSVGPGTAEYGYTF	TGCAGCGTTGGCCCGGGGACAGCCGAATATGGCTACACCTTC
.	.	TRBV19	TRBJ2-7	CASSIEVLGGETYEQYF	TGTGCCAGTAGTATAGAGGTGTTGGGAGGCGAAACCTACGAGCAGTACTTC
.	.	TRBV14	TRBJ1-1	CASSQNGRISKAFF	TGTGCCAGCAGCCAGAACGGGAGGATATCTAAAGCTTTCTTT
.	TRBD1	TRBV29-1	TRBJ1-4	CSGYQGDNEKLFF	TGCAGCGGCTATCAGGGGGATAATGAAAAACTGTTTTTT
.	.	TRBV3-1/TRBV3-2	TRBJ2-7	CASSHGWSYEQYF	TGTGCCAGCAGCCATGGATGGAGCTACGAGCAGTACTTC
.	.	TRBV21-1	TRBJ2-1	CASSKAEQGSSYNEQFF	TGTGCCAGCAGCAAAGCGGAACAGGGGAGCTCCTACAATGAGCAGTTCTTC
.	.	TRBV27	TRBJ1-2	CASSITSGRVRYGYTF	TGTGCCAGCAGTATCACCTCGGGCAGGGTTAGGTATGGCTACACCTTC
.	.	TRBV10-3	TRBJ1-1	CAIRRTANTEAFF	TGTGCCATCAGGAGGACAGCTAACACTGAAGCTTTCTTT
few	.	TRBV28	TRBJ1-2	CASSLSFSFSPLAISNYGYTF	TGTGCCAGCAGTTTAAGTTTTTCATTTTCCCCTCTGGCCATTTCTAACTATGGCTACACCTTC
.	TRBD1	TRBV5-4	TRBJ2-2	CASSMGTGNTGELFF	TGTGCCAGCAGTATGGGGACAGGGAACACCGGGGAGCTGTTTTTT
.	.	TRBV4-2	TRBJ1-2	CASSQPGEYGYTF	TGTGCCAGCAGCCAACCAGGGGAGTATGGCTACACCTTC
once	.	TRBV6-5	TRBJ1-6	CASSYVGTSSPLHF	TGTGCCAGCAGTTACGTAGGGACTAGTTCACCCCTCCACTTT
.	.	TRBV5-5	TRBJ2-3	CASIPIRGTDTQYF	TGTGCCAGCATTCCAATCAGGGGTACAGATACGCAGTATTTT
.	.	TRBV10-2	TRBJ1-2	CASSELTSNYGYTF	TGCGCCAGCAGTGAGCTTACATCGAACTATGGCTACACCTTC
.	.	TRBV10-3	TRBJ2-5	CAIRGAETHPETQYF	TGTGCCATCCGAGGAGCGGAGACACACCCAGAGACCCAGTACTTC
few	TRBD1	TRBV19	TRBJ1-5	CASSFMGQGDQPQHF	TGTGCCAGTAGCTTCATGGGACAGGGCGATCAGCCCCAGCATTTT
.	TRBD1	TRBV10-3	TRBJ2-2	CAISESATALQQTGHTGELFF	TGTGCCATCAGTGAGTCCGCCACTGCTCTGCAACAGACAGGGCACACCGGGGAGCTGTTTTTT
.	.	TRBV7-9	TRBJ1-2	CASSLDRQNLNYGYTF	TGTGCCAGCAGCTTAGATAGACAGAACCTTAACTATGGCTACACCTTC
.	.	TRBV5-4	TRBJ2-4	CASSLELAKNIQYF	TGTGCCAGCAGCTTAGAACTAGCCAAAAACATTCAGTACTTC
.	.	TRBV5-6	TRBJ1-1	CASSRGMGMNTEAFF	TGTGCCAGCAGCCGGGGGATGGGGATGAACACTGAAGCTTTCTTT
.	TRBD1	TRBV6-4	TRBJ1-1	CASRTGTGHTEAFF	TGTGCCAGCAGGACAGGGACAGGGCACACTGAAGCTTTCTTT
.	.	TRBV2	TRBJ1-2	CASSEVPDGGYGYTF	TGTGCCAGCAGTGAAGTCCCGGACGGAGGCTATGGCTACACCTTC
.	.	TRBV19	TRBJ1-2	CASSFRDYYGYTF	TGTGCCAGTAGTTTCCGGGACTATTATGGCTACACCTTC
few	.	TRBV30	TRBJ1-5	CAWSGGGGRGQPQHF	TGTGCCTGGAGCGGGGGTGGCGGAAGGGGTCAGCCCCAGCATTTT